This T cell receptor (beta chain) was identified in a study of cytomegalovirus exposure and HLA in healthy donors. On the study more broadly: There were 75 million to 95 million unique TCRs (from HLA-typed donors) in an early data release.

The J segment lost 7 bases and the V segment lost 0 bases, leaving 5 bases of the junction unmatched. The CDR3 has 15 amino acids. Germline V gives CDR1 MNHNS, CDR2 SASEGT. This clone was picked up many times. Its antigen is still unknown. Study results and caveats: Most CMV-associated TCR beta chains were later found to appear HLA-restricted. Accurate predictions that matched the HLA-A and HLA-B alleles of most subjects were reportedly made from TCR beta sequences.

Researchers ran the PCR with 60 Vbeta and 13 Jbeta primers. Here immunoSEQ multiplex PCR was the method, and the copy in TCRdb shows in-frame clones only, minus some. This sample yields approximately 91,000 clones, of which roughly 76% are seen a single time; over 0.95% belongs to the top ten. The rearrangement uses TRBV6-1 and TRBJ2-1; 8 bases fit TRBD2. This TCR was recovered from a female donor in good health and CMV-seronegative. Material for sequencing was PBMCs. As DNA, the CDR3 is TGTGCCAGCAGTGAAGCGCCGGGGGGGGCAAATGAGCAGTTCTTC. Translated, it gives CASSEAPGGANEQFF.